This T cell receptor (beta chain) derives from a study of T cell repertoires in cytomegalovirus infection. TCRdb processed the reads anew with MiXCR; each CDR3 protein has one entry. The table has about 300,000 distinct CDR3 sequences, roughly 9.3% seen once. Trimming at V came to 1 base and at J to 7 bases, leaving 6 bases not matched to a gene. The CDR3 contains 14 residues. The V gene's germline CDR1 is SEHNR and CDR2 FQNEAQ (reference sequence). This clonotype came up many times. The V call is TRBV7-9, the J call TRBJ2-5, with TRBD1 matching 7 bases. The receptor's source is a human donor in good health (CMV status not recorded). Some clones in this sample may be carry-over from other donors' samples. Specimen: PBMCs. The CDR3 sequence: CASSLVGGEGTQYF. The CDR3 DNA sequence: TGTGCCAGCAGCTTAGTAGGGGGCGAGGGGACCCAGTACTTC.